What follows describes a single TCR beta chain. Its specificity is unknown. The data are from a study of cytomegalovirus exposure and HLA in healthy donors. Study conclusions and caveats: In most subjects, TCR beta sequences reportedly gave accurate predictions of HLA-A and HLA-B alleles. TCR beta V- and J-gene trimming, according to a later analysis, was linked to a missense DCLRE1C variant.

The primer mix had 60 Vbeta and 13 Jbeta primers. Original analysis: In a later analysis, about 11 million of some 80 million unique beta chains occurred in at least two donors. Some clones are missing from TCRdb's copy, which holds only in-frame ones; the method was immunoSEQ multiplex PCR. From that table come the V and J calls and clone size; the DNA was used to work out D and trimming. The sample lists about 140,000 clones; roughly three quarters were seen once. The sequence was obtained from a woman in her twenties or thirties in good health and CMV-seronegative. Sequenced material: PBMCs.

The CDR3 is CASSSRDSNYGYTF. For the CDR3, the DNA is TGTGCCAGCAGCTCGAGGGACTCTAACTATGGCTACACCTTC. The J gene is TRBJ1-2, the V gene TRBV5-6, with a weak D call TRBD1 (5 bases). CDR1 is SGHDT, CDR2 YYEEEE, per germline. V lost 3 bases, J lost 0 bases, and 9 bases lay in between. This CDR3 has 14 amino acids.